The T cell receptor (beta chain) described here comes from a study of molecular identifiers for immune sequencing clone quantification. Findings and limits, study-wide: Because of identical TCR molecules sharing a barcode, sizes of highly expanded clones could be underestimated.

Libraries of naive CD8 T cells were made from around 20,000 to 1,000,000 sorted cells. They used 10%, 30% or 50% RNA. A CD8+CD4-CCR7+CD45RA+ phenotype served as the sorting definition for naive CD8 T cells. Listed TCR primers and previously described methods were used for bulk TCR libraries. TCRdb processed the PCR reads anew with MiXCR; each CDR3 protein has one entry. The sample holds just under 650,000 distinct CDR3 sequences, about 20% seen once. Germline CDR1 DFQATT, CDR2 SNEGSKA (reference sequence). CDR3 length: 13 amino acids. Trimming removed 5 bases from V and 0 bases from J; junction bases left unmatched: 4. This clonotype was observed many times. What it recognizes is unknown.

This receptor was obtained from a human donor in good health. Some libraries in this study had Jurkat cell RNA spiked in. Specimen: naive CD8+ T cells from blood, with Jurkat cell RNA spiked in. The sample's subset: FACS-sorted CD8+CD4-CCR7+CD45RA+ naive T cells. V usage is TRBV20-1 and J usage is TRBJ2-7, with 7 positions matching TRBD2. Here the CDR3 DNA reads TGCAGTGCTTACCGGGACTACTCCTACGAGCAGTACTTC. It translates to CSAYRDYSYEQYF.